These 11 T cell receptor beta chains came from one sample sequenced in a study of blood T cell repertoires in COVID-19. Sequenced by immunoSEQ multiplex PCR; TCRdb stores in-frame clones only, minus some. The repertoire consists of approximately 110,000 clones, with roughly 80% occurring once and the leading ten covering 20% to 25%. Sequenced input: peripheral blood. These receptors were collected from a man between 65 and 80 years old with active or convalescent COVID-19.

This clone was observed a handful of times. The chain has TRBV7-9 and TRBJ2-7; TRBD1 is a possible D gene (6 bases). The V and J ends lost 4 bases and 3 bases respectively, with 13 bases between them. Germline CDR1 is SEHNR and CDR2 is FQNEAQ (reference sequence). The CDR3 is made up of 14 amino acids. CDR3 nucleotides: TGTGCCAGCAGCTCAGAGGGACATCTCTACGAGCAGTACTTC. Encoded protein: CASSSEGHLYEQYF.

The CDR3 region has the DNA TGTGCCAGCTCCAAACGAGGTAGCGGGAGTCTCGAGCAGTACTTC. Protein product: CASSKRGSGSLEQYF. The chain has TRBV28 and TRBJ2-7; 9 nucleotides agree with TRBD2. V lost 8 bases and J lost 6; bases outside the gene matches: 14. The CDR3 is 15 residues long. From germline, CDR1 is MDHEN and CDR2 SYDVKM.

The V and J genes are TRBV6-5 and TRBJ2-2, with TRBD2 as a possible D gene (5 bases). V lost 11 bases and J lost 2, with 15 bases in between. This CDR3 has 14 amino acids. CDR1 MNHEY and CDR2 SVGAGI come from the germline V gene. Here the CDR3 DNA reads TGTGCCTCCCTGGGAACGGGAAACACCGGGGAGCTGTTTTTT. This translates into CASLGTGNTGELFF.

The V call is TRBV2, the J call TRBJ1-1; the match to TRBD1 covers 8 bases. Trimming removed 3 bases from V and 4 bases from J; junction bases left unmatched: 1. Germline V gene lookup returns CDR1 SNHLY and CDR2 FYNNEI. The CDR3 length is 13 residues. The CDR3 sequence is CASSEDRATEAFF. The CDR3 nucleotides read TGTGCCAGCAGTGAGGACAGGGCCACTGAAGCTTTCTTT.

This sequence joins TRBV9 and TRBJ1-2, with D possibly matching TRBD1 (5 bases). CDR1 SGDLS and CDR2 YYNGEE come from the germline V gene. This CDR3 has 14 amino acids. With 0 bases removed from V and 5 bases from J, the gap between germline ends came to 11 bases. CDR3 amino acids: CASSVDGGGYGYTF. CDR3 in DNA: TGTGCCAGCAGCGTAGATGGGGGAGGTTATGGCTACACCTTC.

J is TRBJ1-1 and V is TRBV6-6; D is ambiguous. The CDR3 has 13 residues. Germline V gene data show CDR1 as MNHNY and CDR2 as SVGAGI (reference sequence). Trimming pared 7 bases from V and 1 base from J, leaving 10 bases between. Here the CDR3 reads CASNIHENTEAFF. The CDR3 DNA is TGTGCCAGCAACATACACGAGAACACTGAAGCTTTCTTT.

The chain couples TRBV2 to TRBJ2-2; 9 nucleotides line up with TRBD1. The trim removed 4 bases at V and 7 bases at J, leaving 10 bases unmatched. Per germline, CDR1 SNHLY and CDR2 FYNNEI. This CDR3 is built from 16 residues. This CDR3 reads CASSASRTGASGELFF. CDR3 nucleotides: TGTGCCAGCAGTGCTTCAAGGACAGGGGCCAGCGGGGAGCTGTTTTTT.

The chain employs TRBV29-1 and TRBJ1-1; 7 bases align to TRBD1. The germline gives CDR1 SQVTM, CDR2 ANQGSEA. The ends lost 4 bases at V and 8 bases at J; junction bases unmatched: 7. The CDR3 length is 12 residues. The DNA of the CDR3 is TGCAGCGTTGTAGGAGCAGGGGGGGAAGCTTTCTTT. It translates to CSVVGAGGEAFF.

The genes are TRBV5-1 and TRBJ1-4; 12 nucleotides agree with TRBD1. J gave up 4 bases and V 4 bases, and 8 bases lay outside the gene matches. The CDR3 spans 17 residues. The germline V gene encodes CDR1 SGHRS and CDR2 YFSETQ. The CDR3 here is CASSEGTGGSFNEKLFF. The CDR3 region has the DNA TGCGCCAGCAGCGAGGGGACAGGGGGCTCCTTTAATGAAAAACTGTTTTTT.

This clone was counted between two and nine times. This CDR3 reads CASSEQAGSPLHF. CDR3 in DNA: TGTGCCAGCAGTGAACAGGCAGGTTCACCCCTCCACTTT. V is TRBV6-4 and J is TRBJ1-6; D is possibly TRBD1 (5 bases). This CDR3 spans 13 amino acids. V gave up 3 bases and J gave up 9 bases, with 9 bases separating them. Germline CDR1 is MRHNA and CDR2 is SNTAGT.

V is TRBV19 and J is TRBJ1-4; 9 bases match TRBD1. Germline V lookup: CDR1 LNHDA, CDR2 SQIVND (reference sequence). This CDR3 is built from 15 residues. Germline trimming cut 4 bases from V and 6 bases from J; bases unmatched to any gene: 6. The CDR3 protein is CASSKPGQGDEKLFF. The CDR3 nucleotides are TGTGCCAGTAGTAAACCGGGACAGGGCGATGAAAAACTGTTTTTT.